Following are 9 T cell receptor beta chains from one sample sequenced in a study of control samples from healthy donors and cancer patients. Clones were read by immunoSEQ multiplex PCR, and TCRdb kept only the in-frame ones, dropping some. The sample shows about 59,000 clones, 80% to 95% of them seen only once. The sample taken for sequencing was PBMCs. These receptors all come from a man aged 35-49 years with colorectal cancer.

The J gene is TRBJ2-7, the V gene TRBV18; possibly TRBD1 or TRBD2 for D (5 bases each). The length of the CDR3 is 14 residues. V lost 3 bases and J lost 3, with 12 bases in between. Per the germline V gene, CDR1 is KGHSH and CDR2 is LQKENI. This chain's CDR3 is CASSPGDGGYEQYF. The CDR3 coding sequence is TGTGCCAGCTCACCCGGGGACGGAGGCTACGAGCAGTACTTC.

The genes are TRBV5-8 and TRBJ1-1; D is possibly TRBD1 (5 bases). CDR1 and CDR2 from the germline V gene are SGHTS and YDEGEE. The V and J ends lost 3 bases and 3 bases respectively, with 18 bases between them. This CDR3 comprises 16 residues. The CDR3 spells CASSYFTGSRDTEAFF. For the CDR3, the DNA is TGTGCCAGCAGCTACTTTACAGGTTCGAGGGACACTGAAGCTTTCTTT. The full variable domain, in which reference TRBV5-8 and TRBJ1-1 provide the parts outside the CDR3, is EAGVTQSPTHLIKTRGQQATLRCSPISGHTSVYWYQQALGLGLQFLLWYDEGEERNRGNFPPRFSGRQFPNYSSELNVNALELEDSALYLCASSYFTGSRDTEAFFGQGTRLTVV.

Only one count was recorded for this clone. The V gene is TRBV29-1, the J gene TRBJ1-1; possibly TRBD1 for D (6 bases). Trimming took off 6 bases at V and 0 bases at J, with 14 bases between the two ends. This CDR3 has 14 amino acids. Germline CDR1 is SQVTM and CDR2 is ANQGSEA. The CDR3, as DNA: TGCAGCGTCCATTGGGGGGGCATGAACACTGAAGCTTTCTTT. This codes for CSVHWGGMNTEAFF.

Of note for this clone: The junction differs from germline at one of its ends, possibly a read error. The J gene is TRBJ2-1, the V gene TRBV19; 15 positions agree with TRBD2. In germline, CDR1 is LNHDA, CDR2 SQIVND (reference sequence). This CDR3 region has 17 residues. This CDR3 is CASKGLAGGPSYNEQFF. The CDR3 DNA reads TGTGCAAGTAAGGGACTAGCGGGGGGTCCCTCCTACAATGAGCAGTTCTTC.

The chain couples TRBV20-1 to TRBJ2-5, with 11 bases matching TRBD2. The CDR3 sequence is 15 residues long. The germline V gene has CDR1 DFQATT and CDR2 SNEGSKA (reference sequence). Germline trimming cut 3 bases from V and 3 bases from J; bases unmatched to any gene: 6. CDR3 amino acids: CSASRVAGGKETQYF. In DNA, the CDR3 is TGCAGTGCTAGTCGGGTAGCGGGGGGGAAAGAGACCCAGTACTTC.

This sequence joins TRBV27 and TRBJ2-1; no clear D gene. The CDR3 consists of 11 residues. Trimming left V 8 bases short and J 6 bases short, with 8 bases between. Germline-derived CDR1 and CDR2 are MNHEY and SMNVEV (reference sequence). The CDR3: CASLLGNEQFF. In nucleotides, the CDR3 is TGTGCCAGCCTTCTAGGCAATGAGCAGTTCTTC.

The V and J genes are TRBV11-3 and TRBJ2-1; 8 bases agree with TRBD1. The CDR3 length is 14 residues. Germline CDR1 reads SGHNT; CDR2 reads YENEEA. V dropped 5 bases and J dropped 6; count of bases not matched to a gene: 6. For the CDR3, the DNA is TGTGCCAGCAGCCCCTTCGGGACAGGCAATGAGCAGTTCTTC. The encoded protein is CASSPFGTGNEQFF.

This rearrangement joins TRBV7-3 to TRBJ1-1; the D is unclear. The ends were cut back, 5 bases at V and 1 base at J, with 11 bases in the middle. The CDR3 runs 14 residues. In germline, CDR1 is SGHTA, CDR2 FQGTGA. The CDR3 reads CASSTNFGNTEAFF. The CDR3, as DNA: TGTGCCAGCAGCACCAACTTTGGGAACACTGAAGCTTTCTTT.

The V and J genes are TRBV9 and TRBJ2-3; 10 nucleotides agree with TRBD2. This CDR3 spans 17 amino acids. Germline CDR1 is SGDLS and CDR2 is YYNGEE. The junction had 12 bases not matched to a gene; V was cut back by 4 bases and J by 4 bases. Written as DNA, the CDR3 is TGTGCCAGCAGCATAGCGGAGCGGGGGGGCTTTCCAGATACGCAGTATTTT. It is translated as CASSIAERGGFPDTQYF.